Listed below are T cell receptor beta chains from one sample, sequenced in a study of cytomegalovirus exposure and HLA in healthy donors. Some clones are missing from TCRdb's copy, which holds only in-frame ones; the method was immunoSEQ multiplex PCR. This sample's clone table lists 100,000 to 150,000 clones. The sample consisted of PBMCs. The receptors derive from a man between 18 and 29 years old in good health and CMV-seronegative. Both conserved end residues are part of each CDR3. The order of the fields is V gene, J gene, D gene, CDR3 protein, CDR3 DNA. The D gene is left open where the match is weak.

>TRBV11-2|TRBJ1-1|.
CASSSGQKNTEAFF
TGTGCCAGCAGCTCCGGACAGAAGAACACTGAAGCTTTCTTT
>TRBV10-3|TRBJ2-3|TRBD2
CAIRLNSGDSDTQYF
TGTGCCATTCGACTGAATAGCGGGGACTCAGATACGCAGTATTTT
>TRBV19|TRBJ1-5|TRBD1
CASSSEILGTGDGEPQHF
TGTGCCAGTAGTTCGGAAATCCTCGGGACAGGGGATGGGGAGCCCCAGCATTTT
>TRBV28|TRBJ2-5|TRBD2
CASSLYPSGMKSETQYF
TGTGCCAGCAGTTTATACCCCAGCGGGATGAAGTCAGAGACCCAGTACTTC
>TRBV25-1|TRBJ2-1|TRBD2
CASSGSGGSYNEQFF
TGTGCCAGCAGTGGGAGCGGGGGTTCCTACAATGAGCAGTTCTTC
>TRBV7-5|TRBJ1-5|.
CARSLAGHPNQPQHF
TGTGCCAGAAGCTTAGCGGGACACCCTAATCAGCCCCAGCATTTT
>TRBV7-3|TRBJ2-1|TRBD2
CASRPPGLSNEQFF
TGTGCCAGCAGACCACCGGGACTATCCAATGAGCAGTTCTTC
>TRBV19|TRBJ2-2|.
CASSPPGTHTGELFF
TGTGCCAGTAGTCCCCCGGGGACTCACACCGGGGAGCTGTTTTTT
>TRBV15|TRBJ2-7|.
CATSRDPGSPSEQYF
TGTGCCACCAGCAGAGATCCGGGATCCCCATCCGAGCAGTACTTC
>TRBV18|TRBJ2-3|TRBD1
CASSPGDRGTQYF
TGTGCCAGCTCACCCGGGGACAGAGGGACGCAGTATTTT
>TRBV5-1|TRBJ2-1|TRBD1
CASSQTGGFVNEQFF
TGCGCCAGCAGCCAGACAGGGGGCTTCGTAAATGAGCAGTTCTTC
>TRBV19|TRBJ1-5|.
CASSMGGQPQHF
TGTGCCAGTAGTATGGGAGGACAGCCCCAGCATTTT
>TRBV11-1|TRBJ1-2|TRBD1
CASSLPGQGSEGYTF
TGTGCCAGCAGCTTACCCGGACAGGGTTCAGAAGGCTACACCTTC
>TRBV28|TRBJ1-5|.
CATMDSLQQPQHF
TGTGCCACCATGGACAGTTTGCAACAGCCCCAGCATTTT